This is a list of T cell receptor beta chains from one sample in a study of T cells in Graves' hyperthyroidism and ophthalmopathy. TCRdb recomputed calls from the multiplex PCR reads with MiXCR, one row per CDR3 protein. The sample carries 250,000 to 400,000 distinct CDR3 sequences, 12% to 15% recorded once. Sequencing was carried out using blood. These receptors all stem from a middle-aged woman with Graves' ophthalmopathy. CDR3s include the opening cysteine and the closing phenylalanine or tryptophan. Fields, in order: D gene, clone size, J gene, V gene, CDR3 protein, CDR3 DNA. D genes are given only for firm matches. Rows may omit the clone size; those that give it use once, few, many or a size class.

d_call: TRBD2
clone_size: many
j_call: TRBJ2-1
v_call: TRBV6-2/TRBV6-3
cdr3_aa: CASSYMPSSGRLHNEQFF
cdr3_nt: TGTGCCAGCAGTTACATGCCCTCCAGCGGGAGGCTTCACAATGAGCAGTTCTTC

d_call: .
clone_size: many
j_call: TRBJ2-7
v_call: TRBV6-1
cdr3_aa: CASSESGFGTYEQYF
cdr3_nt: TGTGCCAGCAGTGAATCTGGCTTCGGAACATACGAGCAGTACTTC

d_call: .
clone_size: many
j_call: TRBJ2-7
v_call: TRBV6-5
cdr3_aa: CASSYRQAYEQYF
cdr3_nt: TGTGCCAGCAGTTACCGACAGGCCTACGAGCAGTACTTC

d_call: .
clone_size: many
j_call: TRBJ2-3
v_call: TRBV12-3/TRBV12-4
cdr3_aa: CASRLGLSGGVPYF
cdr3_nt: TGTGCCAGCAGATTAGGTCTTAGCGGAGGTGTACCGTATTTT

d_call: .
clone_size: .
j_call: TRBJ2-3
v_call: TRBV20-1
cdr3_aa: CSASPGRTDTQYF
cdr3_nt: TGCAGTGCTAGCCCAGGGAGGACAGATACGCAGTATTTT

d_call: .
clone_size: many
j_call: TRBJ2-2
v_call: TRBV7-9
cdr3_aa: CASLPRGEVFAGELFF
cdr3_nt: TGTGCCAGCCTACCTCGTGGAGAAGTTTTCGCCGGGGAGCTGTTTTTT

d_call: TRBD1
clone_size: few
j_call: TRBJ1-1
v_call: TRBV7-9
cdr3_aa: CASSPQGVSMNTEAFF
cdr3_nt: TGTGCCAGCAGCCCCCAGGGGGTATCGATGAACACTGAAGCTTTCTTT

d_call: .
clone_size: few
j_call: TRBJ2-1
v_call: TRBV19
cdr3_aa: CASKKTGTSNGGYNEQFF
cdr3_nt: TGTGCCAGTAAGAAAACCGGGACCAGCAACGGCGGGTACAATGAGCAGTTCTTC

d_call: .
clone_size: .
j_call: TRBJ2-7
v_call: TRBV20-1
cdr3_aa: CSARRTFYEQYF
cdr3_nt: TGCAGTGCTCGAAGGACTTTCTACGAGCAGTACTTC

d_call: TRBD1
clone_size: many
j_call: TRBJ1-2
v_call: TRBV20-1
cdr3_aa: CSATGQGSGYTF
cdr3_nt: TGCAGTGCTACCGGACAGGGGAGCGGCTACACCTTC

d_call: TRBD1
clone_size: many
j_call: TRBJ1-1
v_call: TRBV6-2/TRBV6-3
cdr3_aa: CASSKMTGRVAEAFF
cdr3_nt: TGTGCCAGCAGCAAAATGACAGGGCGTGTAGCTGAAGCTTTCTTT

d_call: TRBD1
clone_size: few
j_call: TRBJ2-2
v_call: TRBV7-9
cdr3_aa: CASSFLWDRNTGELFF
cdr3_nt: TGTGCCAGCAGCTTTTTGTGGGACAGGAACACCGGGGAGCTGTTTTTT

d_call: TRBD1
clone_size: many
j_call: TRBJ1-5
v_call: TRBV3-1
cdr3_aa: CASSQTGVGQPQHF
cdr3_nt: TGTGCCAGCAGCCAGACAGGGGTGGGACAGCCCCAGCATTTT

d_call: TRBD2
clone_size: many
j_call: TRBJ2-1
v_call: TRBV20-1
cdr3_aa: CSARASGRLDEQFF
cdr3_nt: TGCAGTGCTAGGGCTAGCGGGAGGTTGGATGAGCAGTTCTTC

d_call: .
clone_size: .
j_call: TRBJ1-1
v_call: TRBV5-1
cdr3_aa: CASSPRVETEAFF
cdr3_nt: TGCGCCAGCAGCCCCAGGGTAGAGACTGAAGCTTTCTTT

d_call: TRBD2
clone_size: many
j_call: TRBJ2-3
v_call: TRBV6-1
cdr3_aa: CASKGQRGNKITDTQYF
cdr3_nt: TGTGCCAGCAAAGGCCAGCGGGGGAACAAGATCACAGATACGCAGTATTTT

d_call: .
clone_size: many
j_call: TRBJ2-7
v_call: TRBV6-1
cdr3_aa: CASSPRVFYEQYF
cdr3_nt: TGTGCCAGCAGTCCCAGGGTTTTTTACGAGCAGTACTTC

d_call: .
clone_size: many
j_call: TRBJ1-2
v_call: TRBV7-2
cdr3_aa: CASSLEMGNGYTF
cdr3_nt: TGTGCCAGCAGCTTAGAGATGGGGAATGGCTACACCTTC

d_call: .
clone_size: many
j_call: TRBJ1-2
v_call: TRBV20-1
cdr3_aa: CSARQGSAKGYTF
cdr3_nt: TGCAGTGCTAGGCAGGGAAGTGCGAAAGGCTACACCTTC

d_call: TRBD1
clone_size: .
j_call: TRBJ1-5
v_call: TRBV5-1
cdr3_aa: CASSLRPTGQGNSNQPQHF
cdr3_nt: TGCGCCAGCAGCTTGAGACCCACCGGACAGGGAAATAGCAATCAGCCCCAGCATTTT

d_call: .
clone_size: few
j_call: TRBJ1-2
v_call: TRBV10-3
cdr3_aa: CAISDSYIEDGYTF
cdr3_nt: TGTGCCATCAGTGATTCATATATAGAGGACGGCTACACCTTC

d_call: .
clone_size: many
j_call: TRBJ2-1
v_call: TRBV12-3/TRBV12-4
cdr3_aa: CASRGGPTANEQFF
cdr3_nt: TGTGCCAGCAGGGGGGGACCGACAGCCAATGAGCAGTTCTTC

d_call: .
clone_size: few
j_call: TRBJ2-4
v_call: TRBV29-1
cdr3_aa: CSVIWGDKNIQYF
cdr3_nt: TGCAGCGTGATCTGGGGAGACAAAAACATTCAGTACTTC

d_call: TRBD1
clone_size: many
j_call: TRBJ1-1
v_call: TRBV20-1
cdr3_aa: CSAMRTGPFEAFF
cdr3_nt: TGCAGTGCTATGCGGACAGGGCCTTTTGAAGCTTTCTTT

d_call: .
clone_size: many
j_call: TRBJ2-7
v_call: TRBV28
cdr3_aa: CASSFKGTDYEQYF
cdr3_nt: TGTGCCAGCAGTTTTAAGGGGACGGACTACGAGCAGTACTTC

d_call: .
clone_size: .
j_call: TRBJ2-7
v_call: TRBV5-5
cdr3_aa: CASRGGPYEQYF
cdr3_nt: TGTGCCAGCAGGGGAGGCCCCTACGAGCAGTACTTC

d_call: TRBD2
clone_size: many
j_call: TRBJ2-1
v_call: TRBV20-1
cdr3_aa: CSARVAGGQIGNEQFF
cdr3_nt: TGCAGTGCTAGAGTTGCGGGGGGGCAAATTGGCAATGAGCAGTTCTTC

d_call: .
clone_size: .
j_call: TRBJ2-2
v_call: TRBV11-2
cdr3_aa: CASSPLWRTGELFF
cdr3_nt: TGTGCCAGCAGCCCACTTTGGAGGACCGGGGAGCTGTTTTTT

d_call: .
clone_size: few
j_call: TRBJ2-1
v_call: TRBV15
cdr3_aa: CATSRTPRESQFF
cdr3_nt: TGTGCCACCAGCAGAACCCCCCGGGAGTCTCAGTTCTTC